This T cell receptor (beta chain) was profiled in a study of T cell responses to AZD1222 COVID-19 vaccine. Study-level findings and limits: Seropositivity was recorded at baseline in only 6 or 7 AZD1222 recipients. Possibly, clonal diversity was underestimated; donors were largely white British and included more females. Targets within unmutated variant regions were reportedly found for nearly half of spike-specific TCRs.

The assay was immunoSEQ multiplex PCR, and TCRdb's table has in-frame clones only and misses some. This repertoire shows 110,000 or so clones, about nine tenths found once; its top ten account for over 4%. Concerning this clone itself: Its cognate antigen is unknown.

The sequenced sample was peripheral blood, obtained on day 0 of AZD1222 vaccination. The source of this sequence is an adult in good health.

The CDR3 is CASSPQGSLGNEQFF. As DNA, the CDR3 is TGTGCCAGCAGCCCCCAGGGGTCTTTGGGCAATGAGCAGTTCTTC. The gene calls are TRBV5-4 and TRBJ2-1; possibly TRBD1 for D (6 bases). With 4 bases removed from V and 6 bases from J, the gap between germline ends came to 17 bases. Germline loops: CDR1 SGHNT, CDR2 YYREEE (reference sequence). This CDR3 region has 15 residues.